This T cell receptor (beta chain) was sequenced in a study of neurological immune-mediated disorders. Findings and caveats of the study: Among expanded clones, no CDR3 amino acid sequences were shared across subjects, a pattern suggesting private repertoires in all groups. HTLV-1-associated myelopathy displayed the greatest TCR clonal expansion, and multiple sclerosis exhibited the smallest, lower than that of healthy controls.

With 10-nucleotide random UMIs, 5'RACE was used to make the cDNA. TCRdb independently ran MiXCR on the 5' RACE reads; one entry per CDR3 protein. The sample has fewer than 55,000 distinct CDR3 sequences; about 13% are singletons. Documented time point: longitudinal time-point 3. Ten or more counts support this clonotype. Its matching antigen is unknown. This CDR3 region has 16 residues. Germline V gene data show CDR1 as MNHEY and CDR2 as SMNVEV (reference sequence). J lost 7 bases, V lost 4 bases, and 9 bases had no gene match. The V gene is TRBV27, the J gene TRBJ1-6; 8 nucleotides line up with TRBD1. This receptor was obtained from a male donor with HTLV-1-associated myelopathy (HAM/TSP). What was sequenced was PBMCs. DNA for the CDR3: TGTGCCAGCAGTTCGCTGACAGGGGTTCTCAATTCACCCCTCCACTTT. Translation: CASSSLTGVLNSPLHF.